The next 8 T cell receptor beta chains were all read from a single sample in a study of patients and donors after allogeneic stem cell transplantation. TCRdb ran MiXCR on the RT-PCR reads and lists one entry per CDR3 protein. The sample has approximately 200,000 distinct CDR3 sequences, 40% to 45% seen once; the top ten hold 30% to 35%. The sequenced sample was blood, either unsorted or a sorted T cell fraction (not recorded which). These receptors were collected from a human donor who was either an allogeneic HSCT recipient or a stem cell or donor lymphocyte infusion donor (not recorded which). It is not recorded whose cells these are; they may come from a transplant donor.

The chain employs TRBV9 and TRBJ2-3, with D perhaps being TRBD1 or TRBD2 (5 bases each). The germline V and J ends were trimmed by 0 bases and 2 bases, with 10 bases remaining between them. This CDR3 is 15 amino acids long. The germline gives CDR1 SGDLS, CDR2 YYNGEE. In DNA, the CDR3 is TGTGCCAGCAGCGTAGGGGGGACCGTCACAGATACGCAGTATTTT. Protein: CASSVGGTVTDTQYF.

The J gene is TRBJ1-5, the V gene TRBV2; 8 bases fit TRBD1. The length of the CDR3 is 15 residues. Germline V gene lookup returns CDR1 SNHLY and CDR2 FYNNEI. With V trimmed by 8 bases and J by 1 base, 7 bases remained unmatched. The CDR3 DNA sequence: TGTGCCAGCGATCCAGGGGGCCTGAGCAATCAGCCCCAGCATTTT. As protein: CASDPGGLSNQPQHF.

In nucleotides, the CDR3 is TGCAGCGCAACACAGGGGATTCTAAACACTGAAGCTTTCTTT. Its protein product is CSATQGILNTEAFF. The chain uses TRBV29-1 and TRBJ1-1; 7 bases are a match to TRBD1. Germline V gene sequence: CDR1 SQVTM, CDR2 ANQGSEA. CDR3 length: 14 residues. V lost 7 bases to trimming and J lost 2 bases; unmatched junction nucleotides: 10.

The sample holds a few counts of this clonotype. The genes are TRBV29-1 and TRBJ2-2, with 8 bases identical to TRBD2. With V trimmed by 7 bases and J by 4 bases, 8 bases remained unmatched. Germline-derived CDR1 and CDR2 are SQVTM and ANQGSEA. The length of the CDR3 is 14 residues. CDR3 coding DNA: TGCAGCGGTGGGACTAGTGGGGCCACCGGGGAGCTGTTTTTT. Its translation is CSGGTSGATGELFF.

This clonotype came up a few times. This rearrangement joins TRBV10-3 to TRBJ2-7; possibly TRBD1 for D (5 bases). The V end was cut by 4 bases, the J end by 2 bases, with 12 bases between. The CDR3 totals 14 residues. The germline gives CDR1 ENHRY, CDR2 SYGVKD. In nucleotides, the CDR3 is TGTGCCATCAGTGTGGGGCAGAGACCCTACGAGCAGTACTTC. Translated: CAISVGQRPYEQYF.

This clonotype occurred a few times. The V and J genes are TRBV20-1 and TRBJ2-1; a weak D match, TRBD2 (6 bases). The germline V and J ends were trimmed by 6 bases and 8 bases, with 20 bases remaining between them. This CDR3 has 14 amino acids. From germline, CDR1 is DFQATT and CDR2 SNEGSKA (reference sequence). The CDR3 DNA sequence: TGCAGTGCCAATACGGGACTGCCATTCGATGAGCAGTTCTTC. It codes for CSANTGLPFDEQFF.

The V call is TRBV15, the J call TRBJ1-4; TRBD1 is a possible D gene (5 bases). V lost 5 bases and J lost 0, with 10 bases in between. Germline assignment: CDR1 LNHNV and CDR2 YYDKDF (reference sequence). The CDR3 runs 15 residues. CDR3 bases: TGTGCCACCAGCCCCGCGACAGCAACTAATGAAAAACTGTTTTTT. The encoded protein is CATSPATATNEKLFF. The whole variable domain, filled in from reference TRBV15 and TRBJ1-4, reads DAMVIQNPRYQVTQFGKPVTLSCSQTLNHNVMYWYQQKSSQAPKLLFHYYDKDFNNEADTPDNFQSRRPNTSFCFLDIRSPGLGDTAMYLCATSPATATNEKLFFGSGTQLSVL.

This rearrangement joins TRBV28 to TRBJ2-1, with TRBD2 matching over 13 bases. This CDR3 is built from 16 residues. V was clipped by 8 bases and J by 2 bases; unmatched bases: 6. CDR1 MDHEN and CDR2 SYDVKM come from the germline V gene. CDR3 sequence: CASAIGTSGTYNEQFF. Here the CDR3 DNA reads TGTGCCAGCGCTATCGGGACTAGCGGGACCTACAATGAGCAGTTCTTC.